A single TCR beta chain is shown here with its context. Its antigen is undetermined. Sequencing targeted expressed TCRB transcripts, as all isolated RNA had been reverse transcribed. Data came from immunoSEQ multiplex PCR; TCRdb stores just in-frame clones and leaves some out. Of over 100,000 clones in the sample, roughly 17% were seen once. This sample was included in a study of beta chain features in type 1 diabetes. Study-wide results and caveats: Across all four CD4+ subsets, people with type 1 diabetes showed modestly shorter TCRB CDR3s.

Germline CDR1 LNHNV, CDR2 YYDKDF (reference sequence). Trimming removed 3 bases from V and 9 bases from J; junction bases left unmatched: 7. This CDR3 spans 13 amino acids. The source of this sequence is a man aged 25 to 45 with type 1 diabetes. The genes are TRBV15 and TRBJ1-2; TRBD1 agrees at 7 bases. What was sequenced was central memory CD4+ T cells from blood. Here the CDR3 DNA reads TGTGCCACCAGCAGGCGACAGGGTTCTAGCTACACCTTC. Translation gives CATSRRQGSSYTF.